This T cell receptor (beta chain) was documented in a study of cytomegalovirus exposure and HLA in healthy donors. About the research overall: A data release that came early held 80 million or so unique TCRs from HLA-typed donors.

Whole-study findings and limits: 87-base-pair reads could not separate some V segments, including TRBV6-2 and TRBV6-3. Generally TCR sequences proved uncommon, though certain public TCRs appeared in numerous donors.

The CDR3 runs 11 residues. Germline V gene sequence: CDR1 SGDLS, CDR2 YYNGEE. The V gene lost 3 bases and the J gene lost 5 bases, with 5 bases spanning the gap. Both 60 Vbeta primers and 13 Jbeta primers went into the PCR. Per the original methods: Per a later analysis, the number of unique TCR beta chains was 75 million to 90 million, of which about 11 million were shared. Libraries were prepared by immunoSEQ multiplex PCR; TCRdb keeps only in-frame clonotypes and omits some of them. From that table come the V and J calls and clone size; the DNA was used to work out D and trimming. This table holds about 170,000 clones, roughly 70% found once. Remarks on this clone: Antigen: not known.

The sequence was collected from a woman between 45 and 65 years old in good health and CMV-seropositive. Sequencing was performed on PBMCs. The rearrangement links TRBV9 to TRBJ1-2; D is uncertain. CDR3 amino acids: CASSDLYGYTF. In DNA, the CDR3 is TGTGCCAGCAGCGACCTATATGGCTACACCTTC. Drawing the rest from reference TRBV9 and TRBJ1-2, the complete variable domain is DSGVTQTPKHLITATGQRVTLRCSPRSGDLSVYWYQQSLDQGLQFLIQYYNGEERAKGNILERFSAQQFPDLHSELNLSSLELGDSALYFCASSDLYGYTFGSGTRLTVV.